This TCR beta chain was obtained from a study of blood T cell repertoires in COVID-19. Methods used by the authors: Amplification of reference gene primers provided the estimated nucleated cell counts. Sequenced by immunoSEQ multiplex PCR; TCRdb stores in-frame clones only, minus some. The DNA gave D and trimming, while V, J and clone size come from that table. This sample carries 280,000 or so clones, 87% of them seen once, and the ten largest clones take approximately 5.7%. This CDR3 region has 14 residues. J gave up 5 bases and V 4 bases, and 3 bases lay outside the gene matches. Germline CDR1 and CDR2: SGHTA and FQGNSA.

The source is a woman aged 40 to 50 who had recovered from COVID-19. The chain has TRBV7-2 and TRBJ2-3, with 10 bases that match TRBD1. The sequencing input was PBMCs or T cells enriched from blood (not recorded which). CDR3 residues: CASSYGQGEDTQYF. The CDR3 DNA is TGTGCCAGCAGCTACGGACAGGGGGAAGATACGCAGTATTTT.